This TCR beta chain was captured in a study of CD8 T cells in ankylosing spondylitis. General observations from the study: There were earlier reports of some motif variants in reactive arthritis synovial fluid and blood. Made up of about eight highly homologous variants, a TCR beta motif appeared characteristic of ankylosing spondylitis blood.

Construction of TCR beta libraries was performed using quantitative 5'-RACE with molecular barcodes. TCRdb itself ran the 5' RACE reads through MiXCR, one entry per CDR3 protein. The data hold around 210,000 distinct CDR3 sequences, with roughly 8.2% observed a single time. This clonotype was counted ten times or more. Its antigen is unidentified. The CDR3 is 14 amino acids. Trimming took off 8 bases at V and 5 bases at J, with 17 bases between the two ends. The germline V gene encodes CDR1 SGHDT and CDR2 YYEEEE. The TCR sequence derives from a female donor with ankylosing spondylitis or in good health (not recorded which). This chain connects TRBV5-6 to TRBJ2-1; perhaps D is TRBD1 or TRBD2 (5 bases each). Input material: blood, either unsorted or a sorted T cell fraction (not recorded which). This CDR3 reads CASTRLGTDNEQFF. DNA for the CDR3: TGTGCCAGTACACGTCTTGGGACGGACAATGAGCAGTTCTTC.